This TCR beta chain originates from a study of control samples from healthy donors and cancer patients. Germline V CDR1 and CDR2: MNHNS, SASEGT. Trimming stripped 1 base from V and 5 bases from J, with 17 bases between. CDR3 length: 16 amino acids. Using immunoSEQ multiplex PCR, the repertoire was profiled, and TCRdb retains in-frame clones only, with some absent. The table includes around 51,000 clones, 75% to 85% detected once. The source of this sequence is a man in his 70s in good health. Sequencing was performed on blood. The genes are TRBV6-1 and TRBJ1-1; D call uncertain. The CDR3 DNA follows: TGTGCCAGCAGTGAAGGAGGTCCGAGCTGGATGACTGAAGCTTTCTTT. Translating it yields CASSEGGPSWMTEAFF.